This TCR beta chain is drawn from a study of blood T cell repertoires in COVID-19. For the study at large: Samples of COVID-19 (acute and convalescent) were obtained from the United States, Italy and Spain. From T cells, B-cell-depleted T cells, or PBMCs came the material, which was cDNA or gDNA.

Those who participated ranged in age from 18 to 89 years and resided in some 24 US areas. Recovery meant two consecutive negative NP/OP PCR tests, professional clearance, or resolved symptoms. Sequencing was performed with immunoSEQ multiplex PCR; in TCRdb, only in-frame clones are kept and a portion is missing. The data show around 430,000 clones, with around nine tenths seen just once and around 9.3% held by the top ten. Trimming pared 4 bases from V and 4 bases from J, leaving 12 bases between. The CDR3 contains 14 residues. Germline CDR1 reads LGHNA; CDR2 reads YNFKEQ. V is TRBV4-2 and J is TRBJ2-3, with a tentative D call TRBD2 (5 bases). The TCR was taken from a woman in her 50s who had recovered from COVID-19. The sequenced sample was PBMCs or T cells enriched from blood (not recorded which). CDR3 sequence reads: CASSPRGSADTQYF. The CDR3 DNA reads TGTGCCAGCAGCCCCCGCGGGTCCGCAGATACGCAGTATTTT.